This TCR beta chain was sequenced during a study of blood T cell repertoires in COVID-19. Study background: From the United States, Italy and Spain came samples of acute and convalescent COVID-19. Nucleic acid was either cDNA or gDNA, and it came from T cells, B-cell-depleted T cells, or PBMCs.

This clone was seen more than once but under ten times. This CDR3 has 14 amino acids. Per the germline V gene, CDR1 is LNHNV and CDR2 is YYDKDF (reference sequence). V was clipped by 0 bases and J by 8 bases, with 11 bases between them. In the authors' methods: Reference gene primer amplification gave nucleated cell count estimates. Here immunoSEQ multiplex PCR was the method, and the copy in TCRdb shows in-frame clones only, minus some. Clone size and V and J calls were adopted from that table, with D and trimming inferred from the DNA. Of over 90,000 clones in the sample, 60% to 80% were seen once. This clonotype was obtained from a man in his sixties with active or convalescent COVID-19. What was sequenced was peripheral blood. This chain connects TRBV15 to TRBJ2-4; D remains ambiguous. CDR3 sequence: CATSREVTRDIQYF. Here the CDR3 DNA reads TGTGCCACCAGCAGAGAAGTGACCCGGGACATTCAGTACTTC.